This is a list of T cell receptor beta chains from one sample in a study of shared clonotypes between healthy human individuals. The repertoire was sequenced with immunoSEQ multiplex PCR; TCRdb's copy has only in-frame clones and lacks some. The data contain approximately 1.1 million clones, 78% of them singletons. Sequencing was carried out using memory CD4+ T cells from PBMCs. All receptors come from a man aged 18 to 30 in good health. Some clones in this sample may be carry-over from other donors' samples. Each CDR3 is given with its conserved first and last residue. Size values are once, few and many counts, or a class for expanded clones, and some rows have none.

NA	TRBV25-1	TRBJ2-3	CASSEFVGGADTQYF
NA	TRBV27	TRBJ1-2	CASSFWDSDGYTF
NA	TRBV11-3	TRBJ2-1	CASSPQIAGEHNEQFF
few	TRBV5-4	TRBJ2-3	CASMDWSTDTQYF
once	TRBV7-2	TRBJ2-2	CASSSSASGGNTGELFF
NA	TRBV4-2	TRBJ2-1	CASTRGLAEIEYNEQFF
NA	TRBV25-1	TRBJ2-1	CASSGLGQDYNEQFF
once	TRBV30	TRBJ1-4	CAWKRRQGEGEKLFF
NA	TRBV5-1	TRBJ2-7	CASSFRELREQYF
NA	TRBV5-1	TRBJ2-7	CASSLGTSGGYEQYF
NA	TRBV28	TRBJ2-7	CASSFGGSSYEQYF
NA	TRBV6-1	TRBJ2-3	CASSGTGSISTDTQYF
NA	TRBV7-2	NA	CASSLYVSRGFSYEQYF
NA	TRBV7-9	TRBJ2-7	CASSPSGGEQYF
NA	TRBV15	TRBJ1-2	CATSRTYRTGVGYTF
NA	TRBV20-1	TRBJ2-5	CSARRESQYF
NA	TRBV4-2	TRBJ1-4	CASSQGGNEKLFF
NA	TRBV14	TRBJ1-4	CASSRKQGAGEKLFF
few	TRBV4-1	TRBJ2-2	CASSQGLAVTNTGELFF
NA	TRBV9	TRBJ1-4	CASSSSGQLEKLFF
NA	TRBV18	TRBJ1-2	CASSPRLDGYGYTF
NA	TRBV27	TRBJ1-3	CASADRVGNTIYF
NA	TRBV6-6	TRBJ2-3	CASSSGQGITDTQYF
many	TRBV27	TRBJ2-2	CASRSGTRLAGELFF
NA	TRBV14	TRBJ1-1	CASSRQGFAGTEAFF
NA	TRBV7-2	TRBJ2-2	CASSFYTGELFF
NA	TRBV5-1	TRBJ1-3	CASSLSGEYSGNTIYF
few	TRBV18	TRBJ1-2	CASSPGDRAVYGYTF